This note documents a single T cell receptor beta chain sequence. The data were obtained in a study of glioma-infiltrating T cells after dendritic cell vaccination. Input was 1.5 to 2.5 ug genomic DNA, or all available if less. The primer mix had 60 V beta and 13 J beta primers. Clones were read by immunoSEQ multiplex PCR, and TCRdb kept only the in-frame ones, dropping some. Seen here are roughly 52,000 clones, less than 90% observed once, and the top ten hold 10% to 12%. Trimming removed 7 bases from V and 3 bases from J, with 19 bases in between. The CDR3 covers 15 residues. Germline loops: CDR1 SEHNR, CDR2 FQNEAQ (reference sequence). Patients had residual fresh-frozen tumor tissue and more than two years of survival data. Before vaccination, two weeks after the third vaccination, and at progression, PBMC were collected.

The rearrangement joins TRBV7-9 to TRBJ2-7; a weak D match, TRBD1 (6 bases). The sequence was collected from a human donor with glioblastoma. Sequenced material: blood, taken before dendritic cell vaccination. Written as DNA, the CDR3 is TGTGCCAGCACCCCGAGGGCCGGACAGTTCTACGAGCAGTACTTC. It encodes CASTPRAGQFYEQYF.